This passage covers 13 T cell receptor beta chains from one sample sequenced in a study of T cell repertoires in cytomegalovirus infection. TCRdb processed the reads anew with MiXCR; each CDR3 protein has one entry. The data show some 220,000 distinct CDR3 sequences, around an eighth seen once. Sequenced sample: PBMCs. These receptors all stem from a human donor in good health (CMV status not recorded). Some clones in this sample may be carry-over from other donors' samples.

This clonotype has at least ten counts. This chain links TRBV19 with TRBJ2-7, with a weak D call TRBD1 (6 bases). The ends were cut back, 3 bases at V and 3 bases at J, with 9 bases in the middle. Germline values: CDR1 LNHDA, CDR2 SQIVND (reference sequence). The CDR3 loop spans 13 amino acids. For the CDR3, the DNA is TGTGCCAGTAGTATTGGGGACATCTACGAGCAGTACTTC. Its translation is CASSIGDIYEQYF.

This clonotype was observed many times. V and J are TRBV5-1 and TRBJ1-6; TRBD1 aligns across 7 bases. CDR1 SGHRS and CDR2 YFSETQ come from the germline V gene. The CDR3 covers 13 residues. The V and J ends lost 8 bases and 5 bases, in that order; junction bases with no gene match: 4. Written as DNA, the CDR3 is TGCGCCAGTTCGGACAGGAATAATTCACCCCTCCACTTT. Encoded protein: CASSDRNNSPLHF.

This clonotype was recorded at least ten times. The chain couples TRBV7-2 to TRBJ2-5; TRBD1 is a possible D gene (8 bases). Trimming left V 3 bases short and J 5 bases short, with 13 bases between. This CDR3 comprises 14 residues. Germline V gene lookup returns CDR1 SGHTA and CDR2 FQGNSA. The CDR3 protein is CASSFDRGGETQYF. CDR3 nucleotide sequence: TGTGCCAGCAGCTTTGACAGGGGAGGGGAGACCCAGTACTTC.

This clonotype was seen a few times. The chain combines TRBV4-2 with TRBJ1-1, with D possibly being TRBD1 (5 bases). The V and J ends lost 1 base and 0 bases respectively, with 18 bases between them. Germline V gene data show CDR1 as LGHNA and CDR2 as YNFKEQ. The CDR3 totals 18 residues. This CDR3 is CASSQGVVGTVLNTEAFF. CDR3 nucleotide sequence: TGTGCCAGCAGCCAAGGGGTGGTTGGGACGGTCTTGAACACTGAAGCTTTCTTT.

This clonotype showed up many times. V usage is TRBV7-2 and J usage is TRBJ1-1; D is perhaps TRBD1 (5 bases). The germline V and J ends were trimmed by 1 base and 1 base, with 7 bases remaining between them. The CDR3 totals 14 residues. The germline V gene encodes CDR1 SGHTA and CDR2 FQGNSA. The CDR3 here is CASSLGDRNTEAFF. In nucleotides, the CDR3 is TGTGCCAGCAGCTTAGGAGACAGGAACACTGAAGCTTTCTTT.

This clonotype was found many times. The chain employs TRBV6-5 and TRBJ2-7; 9 bases map to TRBD1. The CDR3 loop spans 14 amino acids. Per germline, CDR1 MNHEY and CDR2 SVGAGI. CDR3 bases: TGTCTTCCGATACCGGGACAGGGTTCCTACGAGCAGTACTTC. It translates to CLPIPGQGSYEQYF.

At least ten counts were recorded for this clonotype. The chain couples TRBV7-2 to TRBJ1-2; D is perhaps TRBD1 (5 bases). V was pared by 7 bases and J by 5 bases, with 20 bases between. In germline, CDR1 is SGHTA, CDR2 FQGNSA. The CDR3 contains 15 residues. In DNA, the CDR3 is TGTGCCAGCACGCGGGACGGGGCTCCGGGATATGGCTACACCTTC. This codes for CASTRDGAPGYGYTF.

This clonotype was observed a handful of times. The rearrangement uses TRBV2 and TRBJ2-7; 12 nucleotides align to TRBD1. The V gene end was trimmed by 4 bases and the J gene end by 5 bases; junction bases not matched to a gene: 6. The CDR3 sequence is 15 residues long. Per germline, CDR1 SNHLY and CDR2 FYNNEI. CDR3 loop: CASSATGTGGDEQYF. As DNA, the CDR3 is TGTGCCAGCAGTGCTACCGGGACAGGGGGCGACGAGCAGTACTTC.

The CDR3, as DNA: TGTGCCAGCAGTTACGGCATCCCCGGGTTAAACATTCAGTACTTC. It is translated as CASSYGIPGLNIQYF. The gene calls are TRBV6-2 or TRBV6-3 and TRBJ2-4, with D unresolved. CDR1 MNHEY and CDR2 SVGEGT come from the germline V gene. The CDR3 is made up of 15 amino acids. Trimming removed 2 bases from V and 6 bases from J, with 14 bases in between.

This chain joins TRBV18 and TRBJ2-5, with a possible D match to TRBD1 (7 bases). CDR3 length: 16 amino acids. Germline CDR1 KGHSH, CDR2 LQKENI. V lost 1 base and J lost 2, with 14 bases in between. This CDR3 reads CASSPLPGGGQETQYF. The CDR3 DNA follows: TGTGCCAGCTCACCACTTCCAGGGGGAGGTCAAGAGACCCAGTACTTC. Using reference TRBV18 and TRBJ2-5 for the parts outside the CDR3, the full variable domain is NAGVMQNPRHLVRRRGQEARLRCSPMKGHSHVYWYRQLPEEGLKFMVYLQKENIIDESGMPKERFSAEFPKEGPSILRIQQVVRGDSAAYFCASSPLPGGGQETQYFGPGTRLLVL.

There are many counts of this clonotype. The rearrangement uses TRBV14 and TRBJ1-2, with D possibly being TRBD1 (6 bases). The CDR3 sequence is 17 residues long. Germline loops: CDR1 SGHDN, CDR2 FVKESK. Trimming stripped 0 bases from V and 5 bases from J, with 19 bases between. CDR3 residues: CASSQDFSDSSGYGYTF. The CDR3 DNA sequence: TGTGCCAGCAGCCAAGATTTTTCGGACAGCTCCGGATATGGCTACACCTTC.

This clonotype was observed at least ten times. This sequence joins TRBV19 and TRBJ2-2; 10 nucleotides align to TRBD1. This CDR3 is built from 15 residues. From germline, CDR1 is LNHDA and CDR2 SQIVND (reference sequence). V gave up 7 bases and J gave up 4 bases; unmatched junction bases: 6. The DNA for the CDR3 is TGTGCCAGTACCCCCGGGACAGGGGTCACCGGGGAGCTGTTTTTT. Its protein is CASTPGTGVTGELFF.

The chain recombines TRBV2 with TRBJ1-5; TRBD1 matches 9 bases. The junction had 4 bases not matched to a gene; V was cut back by 5 bases and J by 2 bases. Germline V gives CDR1 SNHLY, CDR2 FYNNEI. The CDR3 covers 15 residues. The CDR3 sequence is CASSTTGGGNQPQHF. CDR3 nucleotides: TGTGCCAGCAGTACCACAGGGGGCGGCAATCAGCCCCAGCATTTT. The complete variable domain, with remaining parts taken from reference TRBV2 and TRBJ1-5, reads EPEVTQTPSHQVTQMGQEVILRCVPISNHLYFYWYRQILGQKVEFLVSFYNNEISEKSEIFDDQFSVERPDGSNFTLKIRSTKLEDSAMYFCASSTTGGGNQPQHFGDGTRLSIL.